This T cell receptor beta chain appears in the sequencing data of a study of T cell changes during pregnancy in multiple sclerosis. The CDR3 contains 15 residues. In germline, CDR1 is SGHRS, CDR2 YFSETQ. Trimming shortened V by 1 base and J by 2 bases, and 10 bases separated the two germline ends. Using immunoSEQ multiplex PCR, the repertoire was profiled, and TCRdb retains in-frame clones only, with some absent. The sample includes tens of thousands of clones, approximately 91% of them seen just once. The sample was CD8+ T cells from peripheral blood mononuclear cells, taken in the third trimester of pregnancy. J is TRBJ1-5 and V is TRBV5-1, with D possibly being TRBD1 (5 bases). The TCR comes from a female donor with multiple sclerosis, enrolled in a pregnancy study. CDR3 coding DNA: TGCGCCAGCAGCTTGAGGGGTGGCGGCAATCAGCCCCAGCATTTT. The encoded protein is CASSLRGGGNQPQHF.